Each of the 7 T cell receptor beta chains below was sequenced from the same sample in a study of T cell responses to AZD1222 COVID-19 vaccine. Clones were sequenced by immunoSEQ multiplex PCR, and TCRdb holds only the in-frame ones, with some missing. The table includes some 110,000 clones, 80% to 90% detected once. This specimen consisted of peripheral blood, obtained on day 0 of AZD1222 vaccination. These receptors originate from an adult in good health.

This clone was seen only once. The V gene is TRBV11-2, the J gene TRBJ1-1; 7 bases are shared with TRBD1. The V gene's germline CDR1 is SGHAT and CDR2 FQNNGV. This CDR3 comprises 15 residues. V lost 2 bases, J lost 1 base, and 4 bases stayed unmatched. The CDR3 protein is CASSLIRTGNTEAFF. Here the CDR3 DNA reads TGTGCCAGCAGCTTAATTAGGACAGGGAACACTGAAGCTTTCTTT.

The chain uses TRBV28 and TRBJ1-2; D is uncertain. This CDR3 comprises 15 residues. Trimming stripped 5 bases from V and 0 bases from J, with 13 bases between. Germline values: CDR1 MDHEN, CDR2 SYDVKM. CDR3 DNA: TGTGCCAGCAGTCCCGTGGGGTTTGCTAACTATGGCTACACCTTC. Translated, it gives CASSPVGFANYGYTF.

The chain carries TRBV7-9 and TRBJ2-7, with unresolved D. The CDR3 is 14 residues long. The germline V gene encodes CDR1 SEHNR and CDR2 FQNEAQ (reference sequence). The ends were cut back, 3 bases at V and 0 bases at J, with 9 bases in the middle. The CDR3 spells CASSLVGYSYEQYF. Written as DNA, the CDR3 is TGTGCCAGCAGCTTGGTCGGTTACTCCTACGAGCAGTACTTC.

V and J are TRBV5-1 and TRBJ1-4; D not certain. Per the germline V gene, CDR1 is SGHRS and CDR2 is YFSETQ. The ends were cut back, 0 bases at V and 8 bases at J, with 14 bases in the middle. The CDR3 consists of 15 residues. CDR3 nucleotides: TGCGCCAGCAGCTTGGCTTTAGGGTCGGGGGAAAAACTGTTTTTT. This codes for CASSLALGSGEKLFF. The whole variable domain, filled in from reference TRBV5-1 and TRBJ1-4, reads KAGVTQTPRYLIKTRGQQVTLSCSPISGHRSVSWYQQTPGQGLQFLFEYFSETQRNKGNFPGRFSGRQFSNSRSEMNVSTLELGDSALYLCASSLALGSGEKLFFGSGTQLSVL.

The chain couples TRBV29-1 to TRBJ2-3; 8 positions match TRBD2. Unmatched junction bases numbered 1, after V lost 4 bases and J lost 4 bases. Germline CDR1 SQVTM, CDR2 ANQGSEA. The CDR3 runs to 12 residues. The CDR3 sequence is CSVGTSPDTQYF. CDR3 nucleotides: TGCAGCGTTGGGACTAGCCCAGATACGCAGTATTTT.

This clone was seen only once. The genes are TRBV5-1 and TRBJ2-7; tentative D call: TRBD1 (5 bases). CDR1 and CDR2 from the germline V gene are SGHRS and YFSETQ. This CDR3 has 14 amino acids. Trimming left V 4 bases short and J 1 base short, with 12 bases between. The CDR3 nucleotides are TGCGCCAGCAGCAGGGGTGGGGATTCCTACGAGCAGTACTTC. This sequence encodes CASSRGGDSYEQYF.

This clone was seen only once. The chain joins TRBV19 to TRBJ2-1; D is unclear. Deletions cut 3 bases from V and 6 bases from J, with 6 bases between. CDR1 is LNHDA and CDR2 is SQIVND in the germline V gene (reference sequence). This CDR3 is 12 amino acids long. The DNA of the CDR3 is TGTGCCAGTAGTATTTTCGCCAATGAGCAGTTCTTC. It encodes CASSIFANEQFF. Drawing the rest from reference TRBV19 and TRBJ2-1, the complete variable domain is DGGITQSPKYLFRKEGQNVTLSCEQNLNHDAMYWYRQDPGQGLRLIYYSQIVNDFQKGDIAEGYSVSREKKESFPLTVTSAQKNPTAFYLCASSIFANEQFFGPGTRLTVL.